This is a list of T cell receptor beta chains from one sample in a study of cytomegalovirus exposure and HLA in healthy donors. Profiled with immunoSEQ multiplex PCR; TCRdb holds only in-frame clones, not every one. The sample holds 200,000 to 250,000 clones, over 65% seen once. Sequencing input: PBMCs. Receptor source: a man between 18 and 29 years old in good health and CMV-seronegative. Each CDR3 is given with its conserved first and last residue. Each record gives: J gene, V gene, CDR3 protein.

>TRBJ1-1|TRBV2
CASSDAFDGGGSEAFF
>TRBJ2-2|TRBV2
CASKELADYTGELFF
>TRBJ1-4|TRBV19
CASNSGRGNEKLFF
>TRBJ2-1|TRBV5-4
CASSLLGGEQFF
>-|TRBV5-1
CASSLGHTSGSNEQYF
>TRBJ2-2|TRBV25-1
CASSLAGHTGELFF
>TRBJ2-3|TRBV7-3
CASTGGRAGTDTQYF
>TRBJ2-1|TRBV7-2
CASSLVPLAASNEQFF
>TRBJ1-2|TRBV6-5
CASSSPDFLYTF
>TRBJ2-5|TRBV7-8
CASSLRSGREGSQETQYF
>TRBJ2-1|TRBV27
CASSVGSPYNEQFF
>TRBJ2-1|TRBV18
CASSPIGSMSLSNEQFF
>TRBJ1-2|TRBV25-1
CASSGPPADYGYTF
>TRBJ2-2|TRBV6-6
CASRRQGTNTGELFF
>TRBJ1-1|TRBV30
CAWSAFPGGTEAFF
>TRBJ2-3|TRBV20-1
CSARPGLTQYF
>TRBJ2-7|TRBV30
CAWSVSYEQYF
>TRBJ2-1|TRBV29-1
CSVEGTGAYNEQFF
>TRBJ1-5|TRBV29-1
CSVEAGGNQPQHF
>TRBJ2-7|TRBV2
CASSDRYEQYF
>TRBJ2-1|TRBV27
CASSLQRGGDEQFF
>TRBJ1-1|TRBV5-1
CASSFRERDTEAFF
>TRBJ1-6|TRBV2
CASSQDRGSYSPLHF
>TRBJ2-2|TRBV7-3
CASRGTGDRVTGELFF
>TRBJ2-7|TRBV29-1
CSVGLIAGGPHEQYF
>TRBJ2-1|TRBV2
CASSEVLFYNEQFF
>TRBJ2-7|TRBV2
CAGAGTGSGAQYF
>TRBJ2-7|TRBV6-1
CASSAGRAGDYEQYF
>TRBJ2-2|TRBV2
CASSEGGALNTGELFF
>TRBJ1-5|TRBV2
CASRLNTRDPAHF
>TRBJ2-3|TRBV19
CASSGGPSTDTQYF
>TRBJ2-2|TRBV14
CASSQEIPSGNTGELFF
>TRBJ2-5|TRBV28
CASTWGGMETQYF
>TRBJ1-3|TRBV27
CASSREPVGGNTIYF
>TRBJ2-5|TRBV7-2
CASSYEGNKAQETQYF
>TRBJ2-1|TRBV6-5
CASSYSFGRGYNEQFF
>TRBJ2-3|TRBV5-1
CASSQGPREDTQYF
>TRBJ2-1|TRBV5-4
CASSFWTGAGNEQFF
>TRBJ2-3|TRBV11-2
CASSPFTDTQYF
>TRBJ1-1|TRBV27
CASSQIMNTEAFF
>TRBJ2-1|TRBV5-1
CASRASGTRYNEQFF